This T cell receptor (beta chain) was found in a study of T cell repertoires in cytomegalovirus infection. Study at large: A matching HLA type, together with CMV infection, was signaled by public TCR beta signatures.

Whole-study results and caveats: Carriers of CMV and the relevant HLA type were discriminated by public TCR beta frequency. Clonotype analysis showed dominance of the ex vivo response by HLA-C-restricted CMV-specific TCR beta clonotypes.

From the reads, TCRdb called clonotypes with MiXCR, one entry per CDR3 protein. The sample consists of about 450,000 distinct CDR3 sequences, roughly 31% of them appearing once. This clonotype was detected ten times or more. The antigen is unknown. Material: PBMCs. This sequence was found in a human donor in good health (CMV status not recorded). Some clones in this sample may be carry-over from other donors' samples.

In DNA, the CDR3 is TGTGCCAGCAGCTTATCAGGGGTTGGCGAGCAGTACTTC. Its protein product is CASSLSGVGEQYF. The chain links TRBV7-8 to TRBJ2-7; a weak D match, TRBD1 (6 bases). Germline loops: CDR1 SGHVS, CDR2 FQNEAQ. With 2 bases removed from V and 6 bases from J, the gap between germline ends came to 11 bases. The CDR3 has 13 amino acids.